A single sample gave rise to the 31 T cell receptor beta chains below, sequenced in a study of beta chain features in type 1 diabetes. Points from the study as a whole: TCRB CDR3s were moderately but significantly shorter in Type 1 diabetes patients in all four CD4+ subsets.

Their antigen targets remain unknown. The authors reverse transcribed all of the isolated RNA, so sequencing captured expressed TCRB transcripts. Using immunoSEQ multiplex PCR, the repertoire was profiled, and TCRdb retains in-frame clones only, with some absent. This sample has under 200,000 clones, with 6.5% to 10% found just once. Sequencing input: central memory CD4+ T cells from blood. These receptors were taken from a woman aged 18-29 years with type 1 diabetes.

This clone has a handful of counts. The CDR3 DNA follows: TGTGCCAGCAGCACCGGGACTACGTCCTACGAGCAGTACTTC. Its translation is CASSTGTTSYEQYF. The V and J genes are TRBV5-6 and TRBJ2-7, with 7 bases lining up with TRBD2. The V gene's germline CDR1 is SGHDT and CDR2 YYEEEE. The CDR3 is 14 residues long. Germline trimming cut 4 bases from V and 1 base from J; bases unmatched to any gene: 5.

This clone appeared many times. The chain carries TRBV23-1 and TRBJ2-1; 9 nucleotides align to TRBD1. TRBV23-1 is labeled an ORF, and its function is uncertain. The V and J ends lost 7 bases and 5 bases, in that order; junction bases with no gene match: 3. This CDR3 has 13 amino acids. The CDR3 protein is CASNRDRDNEQFF. For the CDR3, the DNA is TGCGCCAGCAACCGGGACAGGGACAATGAGCAGTTCTTC.

This clone was seen only a few times. This chain uses TRBV19 with TRBJ1-5; D possibly corresponds to TRBD1 (5 bases). This CDR3 has 15 residues. The ends were cut back, 5 bases at V and 5 bases at J, with 16 bases in the middle. CDR1 and CDR2 from the germline V gene are LNHDA and SQIVND (reference sequence). CDR3 sequence reads: CASSGARGVHQPQHF. DNA for the CDR3: TGTGCCAGTAGTGGGGCGCGGGGGGTTCATCAGCCCCAGCATTTT.

This clone occurred once. This chain joins TRBV4-1 and TRBJ2-3; D remains ambiguous. Looked up from germline, CDR1 is MGHRA and CDR2 is YSYEKL. The CDR3 is 16 residues long. V lost 0 bases and J 0 bases, leaving 10 bases between the germline ends. CDR3 in DNA: TGCGCCAGCAGCCAAGATATGGTCACTAGCACAGATACGCAGTATTTT. Amino acids: CASSQDMVTSTDTQYF.

This clone was counted only a few times. The CDR3 DNA sequence: TGTGCCAGCAGCCAAGGGGGCCAGCCCCAGCATTTT. Encoded protein: CASSQGGQPQHF. The V gene is TRBV5-4, the J gene TRBJ1-5, with TRBD1 matching 7 bases. Trimming took 4 bases from V and 7 from J; bases not matched to a gene: 2. This CDR3 region has 12 residues. CDR1 is SGHNT and CDR2 is YYREEE in the germline V gene (reference sequence).

This rearrangement joins TRBV7-9 to TRBJ2-7; the D gene is possibly TRBD2 (7 bases). The CDR3 extends over 15 amino acids. CDR1 and CDR2 from the germline V gene are SEHNR and FQNEAQ (reference sequence). V lost 5 bases to trimming and J lost 6 bases, with 20 bases between them. CDR3 in DNA: TGTGCCAGCAGCGTGGGGGGGGCTGGTCTCGCCGAGCAGTACTTC. Amino acids: CASSVGGAGLAEQYF.

The CDR3 nucleotides are TGTGCCTGGAGCGAACATAGCAATCAGCCCCAGCATTTT. Translation: CAWSEHSNQPQHF. The chain has TRBV30 and TRBJ1-5; D remains unclear. The germline V gene has CDR1 GTSNPN and CDR2 SVGIG (reference sequence). The CDR3 runs to 13 residues. Between the trimmed V and J ends, which lost 3 bases and 0 bases, there was a span of 6 bases.

This clone was seen more than once but under ten times. One end of the junction is discordant with germline, which a read error may explain. The rearrangement uses TRBV10-3 and TRBJ1-2, with D possibly matching TRBD1 (5 bases). This CDR3 spans 15 amino acids. Per germline, CDR1 ENHRY and CDR2 SYGVKD. The CDR3 spells CAISESISQAYVYTF. In nucleotides, the CDR3 is TGTGCCATCAGTGAGTCGATTTCACAGGCCTATGTCTACACCTTC.

The rearrangement uses TRBV19 and TRBJ1-5; D call uncertain. The CDR3 contains 13 residues. The V and J ends lost 5 bases and 5 bases respectively, with 10 bases between them. Per germline, CDR1 LNHDA and CDR2 SQIVND (reference sequence). The chain's CDR3 is CASSAQSHQPQHF. CDR3 DNA: TGTGCCAGTAGTGCCCAGTCTCATCAGCCCCAGCATTTT. Looking up the rest from reference TRBV19 and TRBJ1-5 gives the full variable domain: DGGITQSPKYLFRKEGQNVTLSCEQNLNHDAMYWYRQDPGQGLRLIYYSQIVNDFQKGDIAEGYSVSREKKESFPLTVTSAQKNPTAFYLCASSAQSHQPQHFGDGTRLSIL.

This clone came up a few times. J is TRBJ1-5 and V is TRBV6-5; 7 bases are shared with TRBD1. The J segment lost 2 bases and the V segment lost 4 bases, leaving 5 bases of the junction unmatched. Per germline, CDR1 MNHEY and CDR2 SVGAGI. CDR3 length equals 15 residues. The CDR3 region is CASSSDRAGNQPQHF. CDR3 coding DNA: TGTGCCAGCAGTTCCGACAGGGCTGGCAATCAGCCCCAGCATTTT.

The chain joins TRBV19 to TRBJ1-2; unclear D gene. CDR3 length: 13 residues. The V end was cut by 6 bases, the J end by 0 bases, with 8 bases between. Germline V gene sequence: CDR1 LNHDA, CDR2 SQIVND (reference sequence). As DNA, the CDR3 is TGTGCCAGTAGCGATCACTCTAACTATGGCTACACCTTC. The encoded protein is CASSDHSNYGYTF.

This clone showed up just once. V is TRBV27 and J is TRBJ1-6; a weak D match, TRBD1 (5 bases). The CDR3 totals 14 residues. Germline CDR1 reads MNHEY; CDR2 reads SMNVEV (reference sequence). Deletions cut 6 bases from V and 10 bases from J, with 16 bases between. For the CDR3, the DNA is TGTGCCAGCAGCTTGCGGGGCGGTAGCTCACCCCTCCACTTT. This gives the protein CASSLRGGSSPLHF.

This sequence joins TRBV5-6 and TRBJ2-5; no clear D gene. Germline V gene data show CDR1 as SGHDT and CDR2 as YYEEEE. V lost 2 bases and J lost 5, with 10 bases in between. The CDR3 is 13 residues long. The CDR3 coding sequence is TGTGCCAGCAGCTTCTCAGGTCCGGAGACCCAGTACTTC. This encodes CASSFSGPETQYF.

This clone occurred a few times. The chain carries TRBV4-1 and TRBJ2-1, with D possibly being TRBD2 (5 bases). Trimming cost V 0 bases and J 2 bases, with 11 bases left between them. The CDR3 runs to 16 residues. CDR1 and CDR2 from the germline V gene are MGHRA and YSYEKL. DNA of the CDR3: TGCGCCAGCAGCCAAGACGCTAGCAGCACCTACAATGAGCAGTTCTTC. Translation: CASSQDASSTYNEQFF.

The chain combines TRBV29-1 with TRBJ2-1, with 7 bases that match TRBD1. The trim removed 7 bases at V and 4 bases at J, leaving 7 bases unmatched. This CDR3 contains 13 residues. Germline assignment: CDR1 SQVTM and CDR2 ANQGSEA. This CDR3 is CSGRQGQYNEQFF. DNA of the CDR3: TGCAGCGGGAGACAGGGTCAGTACAATGAGCAGTTCTTC.

The chain joins TRBV14 to TRBJ1-4; D remains unclear. This CDR3 has 16 residues. Germline V CDR1 and CDR2: SGHDN, FVKESK. The germline V and J ends were trimmed by 1 base and 8 bases, with 17 bases remaining between them. CDR3 region: CASSQAVGTRPEKLFF. In DNA, the CDR3 is TGTGCCAGCAGCCAAGCGGTCGGCACGCGGCCCGAAAAACTGTTTTTT.

The genes are TRBV2 and TRBJ2-7, with 13 bases identical to TRBD2. Per germline, CDR1 SNHLY and CDR2 FYNNEI. After removal of 7 bases from V and 7 bases from J, the junction contained 10 bases not matched to a gene. The CDR3 is 15 amino acids. CDR3 bases: TGTGCCAGCACCTCGACTAGCGGGAGGTTTCAGGAGCAGTACTTC. It specifies CASTSTSGRFQEQYF. Based on the CDR3 plus reference TRBV2 and TRBJ2-7, the full variable domain is EPEVTQTPSHQVTQMGQEVILRCVPISNHLYFYWYRQILGQKVEFLVSFYNNEISEKSEIFDDQFSVERPDGSNFTLKIRSTKLEDSAMYFCASTSTSGRFQEQYFGPGTRLTVT.

The chain uses TRBV19 and TRBJ2-1; 8 bases are a match to TRBD2. CDR3 length: 15 amino acids. In germline, CDR1 is LNHDA, CDR2 SQIVND (reference sequence). V trimming: 7 bases; J trimming: 9 bases; junction bases outside the gene matches: 14. The CDR3 region has the DNA TGTGCCAGTATAGATAGCGGGGCGAGGCCCGGTGAGCAGTTCTTC. Protein: CASIDSGARPGEQFF.

V and J are TRBV19 and TRBJ2-3, with 7 bases that match TRBD1. Trimming took 3 bases from V and 4 from J; bases not matched to a gene: 10. The CDR3 length is 16 residues. Germline CDR1 LNHDA, CDR2 SQIVND (reference sequence). The CDR3 DNA follows: TGTGCCAGTAGTATTTTAGCGACAGGGAAGGCAGATACGCAGTATTTT. It codes for CASSILATGKADTQYF.

This clone has only a few counts. This chain uses TRBV6-4 with TRBJ2-6, with D possibly matching TRBD2 (6 bases). V was clipped by 5 bases and J by 2 bases, with 13 bases between them. The CDR3 runs 16 residues. Germline CDR1 reads MRHNA; CDR2 reads SNTAGT. CDR3 sequence (DNA): TGTGCCAGCAGTTACGGAGGGCAGGCTGGGGCCAACGTCCTGACTTTC. This translates into CASSYGGQAGANVLTF.

This clone turned up a few times. V gene TRBV30 combines with J gene TRBJ2-3, with a tentative D call TRBD1 (5 bases). With 5 bases removed from V and 0 bases from J, the gap between germline ends came to 9 bases. This CDR3 is 13 amino acids long. The germline CDR1 and CDR2 sequences are GTSNPN and SVGIG (reference sequence). CDR3 loop: CAWAGYSTDTQYF. CDR3 coding DNA: TGTGCCTGGGCAGGGTATAGCACAGATACGCAGTATTTT.

J is TRBJ2-3 and V is TRBV2, with TRBD1 as a possible D gene (6 bases). The germline CDR1 and CDR2 sequences are SNHLY and FYNNEI. Trimming left V 5 bases short and J 4 bases short, with 13 bases between. This CDR3 contains 14 residues. CDR3 DNA: TGTGCCAGCAGTCCAGGCAGGGGTGCAGATACGCAGTATTTT. Translating gives CASSPGRGADTQYF.

This clone was counted only a few times. The chain carries TRBV10-3 and TRBJ2-2; no clear D gene. The ends were cut back, 3 bases at V and 1 base at J, with 12 bases in the middle. Germline assignment: CDR1 ENHRY and CDR2 SYGVKD. The CDR3 totals 16 residues. Written as DNA, the CDR3 is TGTGCCATCAGTGACAGAAATTTCCGGAACACCGGGGAGCTGTTTTTT. Its translation is CAISDRNFRNTGELFF.

V usage is TRBV25-1 and J usage is TRBJ1-2, with D possibly TRBD1 on 6 matching bases. Trimming pared 4 bases from V and 4 bases from J, leaving 7 bases between. Looked up from germline, CDR1 is MGHDK and CDR2 is SYGVNS. CDR3 length: 12 amino acids. As DNA, the CDR3 is TGTGCCAGCAGTGGGGACACCTATGGCTACACCTTC. Residues: CASSGDTYGYTF.

This clone was seen a few times. The chain combines TRBV4-2 with TRBJ2-1; TRBD2 matches at 12 bases. Unmatched junction bases numbered 5, after V lost 2 bases and J lost 9 bases. This CDR3 is 15 amino acids long. Germline CDR1 LGHNA, CDR2 YNFKEQ. The CDR3 is CASSQLAGGRVEQFF. The CDR3 coding sequence is TGTGCCAGCAGCCAACTAGCGGGAGGGCGTGTTGAGCAGTTCTTC.

This clone was detected only a few times. The V gene is TRBV4-3, the J gene TRBJ2-6; 8 bases line up with TRBD2. The CDR3 length is 20 residues. Trimming at V came to 2 bases and at J to 0 bases, leaving 12 bases not matched to a gene. CDR1 and CDR2 (germline): LGHNA, YSLEER. CDR3: CASSQSIVAGRSSGANVLTF. DNA of the CDR3: TGCGCCAGCAGCCAATCGATTGTAGCGGGACGCAGCTCTGGGGCCAACGTCCTGACTTTC.

The rearrangement uses TRBV7-9 and TRBJ2-7; TRBD1 is a possible D gene (5 bases). Germline V gene sequence: CDR1 SEHNR, CDR2 FQNEAQ (reference sequence). Trimming shortened V by 5 bases and J by 2 bases, and 10 bases separated the two germline ends. The CDR3 spans 13 residues. The CDR3 DNA sequence: TGTGCCAGCAGCCGCCTGGGGCCCTACGAGCAGTACTTC. This translates into CASSRLGPYEQYF.

The chain recombines TRBV5-1 with TRBJ2-7; 10 bases map to TRBD2. V lost 0 bases to trimming and J lost 5 bases; unmatched junction nucleotides: 5. The CDR3 consists of 15 residues. Germline loops: CDR1 SGHRS, CDR2 YFSETQ. The CDR3 region is CASSLAGLAMHEQYF. Here the CDR3 DNA reads TGCGCCAGCAGCTTGGCGGGACTAGCGATGCACGAGCAGTACTTC.

The chain recombines TRBV7-9 with TRBJ1-2; D is undetermined. V was clipped by 1 base and J by 1 base, with 13 bases between them. Germline V gene data show CDR1 as SEHNR and CDR2 as FQNEAQ (reference sequence). This CDR3 is 16 amino acids long. The CDR3 coding sequence is TGTGCCAGCAGCTTAGAGAGAGGGCAGAATAACTATGGCTACACCTTC. Protein: CASSLERGQNNYGYTF.

The chain uses TRBV2 and TRBJ1-6; tentative D call: TRBD1 (5 bases). V was trimmed by 3 bases and J by 9 bases, leaving 12 bases between them. There are 14 residues in the CDR3. The germline gives CDR1 SNHLY, CDR2 FYNNEI. CDR3 sequence: CASSDQGGTSPLHF. CDR3 in DNA: TGTGCCAGCAGTGATCAGGGAGGTACTTCACCCCTCCACTTT.

This clone appeared a few times. The chain carries TRBV6-5 and TRBJ2-1; TRBD2 is a possible D gene (6 bases). Trimming shortened V by 4 bases and J by 1 base, and 14 bases separated the two germline ends. This CDR3 region has 16 residues. CDR1 and CDR2 (germline): MNHEY, SVGAGI. The CDR3 is CASSSLSGPSYNEQFF. The DNA for the CDR3 is TGTGCCAGCAGTTCCCTTAGCGGCCCATCCTACAATGAGCAGTTCTTC.